This T cell receptor (beta chain) was sequenced during a study of shared clonotypes between healthy human individuals. Overall study results and limits: Several donors had about 5% of their naive CD4 clonotypes in common. Naive subsets generally exceeded memory subsets in estimated richness.

A word on this clone: Its antigen is currently unknown.

CDR3 length equals 13 residues. Germline loops: CDR1 MNHEY, CDR2 SMNVEV (reference sequence). Trimming removed 5 bases at V and 8 bases at J, with 12 bases between. This was a deep-level run. Clones were sequenced by immunoSEQ multiplex PCR, and TCRdb holds only the in-frame ones, with some missing. The table shows around 1.6 million clones, with 95% to 99% occurring only once. A CD45RA+ naive subset and a CD45RA-negative memory subset were split from CD4+ cells. The source is a man aged 25-40 years in good health. The sequencing sample was made of naive CD4+ T cells sorted from blood. The subset: CD45RA+ positively selected. This rearrangement joins TRBV27 to TRBJ2-2; no clear D. The CDR3 region is CASSRLAVGELFF. CDR3 in DNA: TGTGCCAGCAGTCGGTTGGCAGTGGGGGAGCTGTTTTTT.